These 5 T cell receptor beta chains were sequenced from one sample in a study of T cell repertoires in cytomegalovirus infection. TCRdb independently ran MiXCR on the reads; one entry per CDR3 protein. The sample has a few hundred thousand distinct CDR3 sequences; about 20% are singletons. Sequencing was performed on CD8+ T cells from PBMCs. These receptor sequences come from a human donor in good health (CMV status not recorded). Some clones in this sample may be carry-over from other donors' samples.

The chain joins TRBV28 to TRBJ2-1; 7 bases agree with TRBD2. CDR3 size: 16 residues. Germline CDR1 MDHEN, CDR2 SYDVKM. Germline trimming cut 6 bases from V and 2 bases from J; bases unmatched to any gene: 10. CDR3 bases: TGTGCCAGCAGGCTCGGGGGGATCCAGACCTACAATGAGCAGTTCTTC. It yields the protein CASRLGGIQTYNEQFF.

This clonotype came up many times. For the CDR3, the DNA is TGTGCCAGCAGCGAACGGACAGATTCGGGCTTTGCTTCACCCCTCCACTTT. Its translation: CASSERTDSGFASPLHF. This chain joins TRBV7-6 and TRBJ1-6; D possibly corresponds to TRBD1 (6 bases). Germline V gives CDR1 SGHVS, CDR2 FNYEAQ. The CDR3 sequence is 17 residues long. The V end was cut by 5 bases, the J end by 9 bases, with 23 bases between.

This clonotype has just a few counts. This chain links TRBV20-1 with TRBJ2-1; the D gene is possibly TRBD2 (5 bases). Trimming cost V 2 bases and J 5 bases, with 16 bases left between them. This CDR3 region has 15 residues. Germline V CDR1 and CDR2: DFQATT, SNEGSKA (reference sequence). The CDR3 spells CSARHPGLLDNEQFF. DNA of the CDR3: TGCAGTGCTAGACACCCCGGACTCCTAGACAATGAGCAGTTCTTC.

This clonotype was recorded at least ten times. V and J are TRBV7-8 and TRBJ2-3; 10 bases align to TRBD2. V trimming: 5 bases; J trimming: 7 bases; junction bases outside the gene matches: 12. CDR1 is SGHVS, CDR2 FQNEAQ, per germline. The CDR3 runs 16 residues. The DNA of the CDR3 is TGTGCCAGCAGCGCGATTATCACTAGCGGGGAGTATACGCAGTATTTT. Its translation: CASSAIITSGEYTQYF.

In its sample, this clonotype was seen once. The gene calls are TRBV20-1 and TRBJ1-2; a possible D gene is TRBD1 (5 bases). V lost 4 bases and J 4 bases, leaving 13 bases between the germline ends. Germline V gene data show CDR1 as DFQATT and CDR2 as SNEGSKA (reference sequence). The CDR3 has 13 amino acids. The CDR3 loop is CSANRQYFYGYTF. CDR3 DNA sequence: TGCAGTGCTAACCGACAGTACTTCTATGGCTACACCTTC.